This is a list of T cell receptor beta chains from one sample in a study of monozygotic twins with inflammatory bowel disease. No DNA is given; TCRdb re-called the 5' RACE reads and lists each CDR3 protein once. The ten most abundant clones cover 1.5% to 2% of a sample with 95,000 to 110,000 distinct CDR3 sequences. Sequencing used blood. Every receptor here comes from a human donor with ulcerative colitis or Crohn's disease, or a healthy co-twin of an affected twin (not recorded which). The CDR3 runs from the conserved cysteine through the conserved F or W.

j_gene | v_gene | CDR3aa
TRBJ2-7 | TRBV6-5 | CASSYGRAYEQYF
TRBJ2-7 | TRBV5-1 | CASSLRSEEQYF
TRBJ1-3 | TRBV12-3/TRBV12-4 | CASRPDPLNTIYF
TRBJ2-7 | TRBV10-3 | CAISEWGGAGYEQYF
TRBJ2-5 | TRBV7-9 | CASSFPRRMGETQYF
TRBJ2-7 | TRBV19 | CASSMRLAGVRDEQYF
TRBJ2-7 | TRBV20-1 | CSATQGGNEQYF
TRBJ2-2 | TRBV6-2/TRBV6-3 | CASSYRTNTGELFF
TRBJ2-2 | TRBV24-1 | CATRGDTRPTGELFF
TRBJ1-6 | TRBV19 | CASSSSHRNSPLHF
TRBJ2-3 | TRBV18 | CASSPKKGRSTDTQYF
TRBJ1-2 | TRBV5-6 | CASDEQGLYGYNF
TRBJ2-5 | TRBV7-2 | CASSFRGFQETQYF
TRBJ2-7 | TRBV20-1 | CSARDRGYEQYF
TRBJ2-1 | TRBV2 | CASRTFRRGEQFF
TRBJ2-7 | TRBV20-1 | CSARDPRSRPGLARVQYF
TRBJ2-1 | TRBV12-3/TRBV12-4 | CASSETGYRDLGFF
TRBJ1-1 | TRBV5-4 | CATGWGGEAFF
TRBJ2-3 | TRBV7-6 | CASSLAGGGDTQYF
TRBJ2-6 | TRBV5-1 | CASSEHFPGNSGANVLTF
TRBJ2-7 | TRBV27 | CASRSFIRSSYEQYF
TRBJ2-7 | TRBV5-6 | CASSGTGTHVGEQYF
TRBJ2-4 | TRBV18 | CASSPPSVSIQYF
TRBJ2-2 | TRBV7-2 | CASSRARTSGNTGELFF
TRBJ2-7 | TRBV28 | CASSSGAAGYYEQYF
TRBJ2-1 | TRBV27 | CASSLGLARSNEQFF
TRBJ1-1 | TRBV30 | CARSGTGKAEAFF
TRBJ2-4 | TRBV29-1 | CSARMGPPKNIQYF
TRBJ1-5 | TRBV27 | CASSFQGGRSPQHF
TRBJ2-3 | TRBV13 | CASSFFSSDTQYF
TRBJ2-3 | TRBV18 | CASSSWGQSADTQYF
TRBJ2-3 | TRBV5-1 | CASSLALPDTQYF
TRBJ1-2 | TRBV11-2 | CASSPGEHGYTF